This note documents a single TCR beta chain sequence. These data belong to a study of shared clonotypes between healthy human individuals. Data came from immunoSEQ multiplex PCR; TCRdb stores just in-frame clones and leaves some out. The repertoire holds some 1.5 million clones, with more than 95% as singletons. V dropped 10 bases and J dropped 2 bases, with 15 bases sitting between them. The CDR3 length is 13 residues. Germline values: CDR1 MDHEN, CDR2 SYDVKM. The rearrangement joins TRBV28 to TRBJ2-7; D is unresolved. Input material: naive CD4+ T cells sorted from blood. Subset given: CD45RA+ positively selected. The TCR was taken from a man aged 25 to 45 in good health. DNA for the CDR3: TGTGCCACCGTCCGTTTCGGCCCCTACGAGCAGTACTTC. Translating it yields CATVRFGPYEQYF.